This T cell receptor (beta chain) originates from a study of T-cell reconstitution after alpha-beta-depleted transplantation in children (dated by TCRdb to about 2016). About the study as a whole: The study quantitatively tracked T-cell immune reconstitution after TCRalphabeta/CD19-depleted allogeneic hematopoietic cell transplantation in children using TCR repertoire profiling.

Library prep was done by PCR. Sequenced using an Illumina HiSeq 2500. TCR libraries were prepared with molecular barcoding, using unique molecular identifiers to normalize TCRbeta repertoire quantification. TCRdb's own reprocessing of the public reads used fastp at Q25 and MiXCR and kept productive beta chains. Rows merge per CDR3 protein into single entries with the most common DNA and genes. Present in this sample are about 370,000 distinct CDR3 sequences, roughly 20% of which were seen just once. Approximately 3.8% of the sample goes to the ten largest clones. V is cut back by 4 bases and J by 0 bases, with 8 bases in the junction unmatched. As encoded in the germline V gene, CDR1 is LGHNA while CDR2 is YNFKEQ. The CDR3 measures 19 amino acids from cysteine to phenylalanine. Kept here is only the CDR3 DNA, which spans 57 bases and is read in frame from base 1. This clonotype has just a few counts. No cognate antigen has been identified for it. No qualities accompany the bases; no much larger clone lies one base away.

Sequencing was performed on PBMCs from the stem cell graft donor, taken from the stem cell graft. The V and J segments used are TRBV4-2 and TRBJ2-6, and TRBD1 aligns with 11 junction nucleotides. This sequence originates from a human donor who donated a stem cell graft to a child with acute myeloid leukemia. CDR3 protein: CASSRGTGGSFSGANVLTF. The nucleotide sequence is TGTGCCAGCAGCCGCGGGACAGGGGGGTCCTTCTCTGGGGCCAACGTCCTGACTTTC.